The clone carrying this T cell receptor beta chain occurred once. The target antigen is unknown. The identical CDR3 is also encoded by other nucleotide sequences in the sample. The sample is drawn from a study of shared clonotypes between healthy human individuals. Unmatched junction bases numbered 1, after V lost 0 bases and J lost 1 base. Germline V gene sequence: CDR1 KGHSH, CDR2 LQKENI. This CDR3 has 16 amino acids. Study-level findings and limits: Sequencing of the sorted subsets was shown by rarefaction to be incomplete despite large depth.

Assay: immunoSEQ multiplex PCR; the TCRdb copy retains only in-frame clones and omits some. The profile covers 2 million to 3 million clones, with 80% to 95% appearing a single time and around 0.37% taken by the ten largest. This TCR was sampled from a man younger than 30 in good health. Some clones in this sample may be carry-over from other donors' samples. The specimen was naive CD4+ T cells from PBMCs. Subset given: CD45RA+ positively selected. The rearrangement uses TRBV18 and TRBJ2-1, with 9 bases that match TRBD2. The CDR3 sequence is CASSPPSGGSYNEQFF. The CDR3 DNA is TGTGCCAGCTCACCACCTAGCGGGGGTTCCTACAATGAGCAGTTCTTC.